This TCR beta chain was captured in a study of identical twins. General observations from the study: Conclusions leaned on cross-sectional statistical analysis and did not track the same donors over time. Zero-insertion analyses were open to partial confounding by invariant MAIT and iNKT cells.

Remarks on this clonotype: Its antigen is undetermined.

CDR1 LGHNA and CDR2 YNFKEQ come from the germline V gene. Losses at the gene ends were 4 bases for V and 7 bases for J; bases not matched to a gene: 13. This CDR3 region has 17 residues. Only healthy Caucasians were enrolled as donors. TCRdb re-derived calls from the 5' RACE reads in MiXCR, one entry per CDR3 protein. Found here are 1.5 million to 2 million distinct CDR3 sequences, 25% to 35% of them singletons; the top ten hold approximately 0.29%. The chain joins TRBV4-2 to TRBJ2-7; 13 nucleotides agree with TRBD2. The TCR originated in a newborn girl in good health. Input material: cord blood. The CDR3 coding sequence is TGTGCCAGCAGCCTTACTAGCGGGAGGGCCTCACGAAATGAGCAGTACTTC. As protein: CASSLTSGRASRNEQYF.